The clone carrying this T cell receptor (beta chain) was observed many times. These data belong to a study of T-cell reconstitution after alpha-beta-depleted transplantation in children. The CDR3 sequence is 15 residues long. Germline assignment: CDR1 SGHTA and CDR2 FQGNSA. Germline trimming cut 5 bases from V and 5 bases from J; bases unmatched to any gene: 7. Unique molecular identifiers were built into the TCRbeta library. TCRdb reprocessed the PCR reads via MiXCR and lists one record per CDR3 protein. The profile covers around 500,000 distinct CDR3 sequences, with approximately 13% appearing a single time and about 5% taken by the ten largest.

The V gene is TRBV7-2, the J gene TRBJ2-1; 9 bases line up with TRBD1. This TCR derives from a human donor who donated a stem cell graft to a child with combined immunodeficiency. Here the sequenced sample was PBMCs from the stem cell graft donor, taken from the stem cell graft. CDR3 in DNA: TGTGCCAGCAGCCTGTGGGACAGGGCGAACAATGAGCAGTTCTTC. Translating gives CASSLWDRANNEQFF.